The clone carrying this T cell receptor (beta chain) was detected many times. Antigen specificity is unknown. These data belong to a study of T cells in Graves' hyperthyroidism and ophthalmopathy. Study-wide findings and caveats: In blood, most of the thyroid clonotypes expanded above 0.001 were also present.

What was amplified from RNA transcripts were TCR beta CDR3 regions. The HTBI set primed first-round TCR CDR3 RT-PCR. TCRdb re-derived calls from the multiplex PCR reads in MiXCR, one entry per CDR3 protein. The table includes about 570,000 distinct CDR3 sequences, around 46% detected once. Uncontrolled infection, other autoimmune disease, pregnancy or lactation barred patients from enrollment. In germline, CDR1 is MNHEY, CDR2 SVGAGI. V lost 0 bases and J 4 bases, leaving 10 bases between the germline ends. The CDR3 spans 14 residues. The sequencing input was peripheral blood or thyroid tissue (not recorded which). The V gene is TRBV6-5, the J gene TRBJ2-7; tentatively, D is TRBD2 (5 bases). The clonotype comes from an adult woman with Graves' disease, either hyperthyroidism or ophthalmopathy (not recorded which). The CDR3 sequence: CASSYSSGFYEQYF. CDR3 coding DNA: TGTGCCAGCAGTTACTCTTCGGGGTTTTACGAGCAGTACTTC.